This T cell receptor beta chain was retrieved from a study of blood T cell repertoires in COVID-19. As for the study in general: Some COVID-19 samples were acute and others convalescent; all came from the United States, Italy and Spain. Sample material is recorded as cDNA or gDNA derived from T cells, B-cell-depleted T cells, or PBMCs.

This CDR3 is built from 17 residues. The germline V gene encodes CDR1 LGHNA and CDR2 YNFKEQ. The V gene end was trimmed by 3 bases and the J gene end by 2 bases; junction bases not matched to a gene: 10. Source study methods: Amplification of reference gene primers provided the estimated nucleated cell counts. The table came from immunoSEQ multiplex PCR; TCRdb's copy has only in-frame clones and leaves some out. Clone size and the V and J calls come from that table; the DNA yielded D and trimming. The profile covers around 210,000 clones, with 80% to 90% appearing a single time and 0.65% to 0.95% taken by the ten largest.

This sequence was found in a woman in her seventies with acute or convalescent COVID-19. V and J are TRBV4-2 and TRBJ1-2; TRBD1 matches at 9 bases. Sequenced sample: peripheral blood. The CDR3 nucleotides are TGTGCCAGCAGCCAGGTCATACAGGGGGCTTTCAACTATGGCTACACCTTC. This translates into CASSQVIQGAFNYGYTF.